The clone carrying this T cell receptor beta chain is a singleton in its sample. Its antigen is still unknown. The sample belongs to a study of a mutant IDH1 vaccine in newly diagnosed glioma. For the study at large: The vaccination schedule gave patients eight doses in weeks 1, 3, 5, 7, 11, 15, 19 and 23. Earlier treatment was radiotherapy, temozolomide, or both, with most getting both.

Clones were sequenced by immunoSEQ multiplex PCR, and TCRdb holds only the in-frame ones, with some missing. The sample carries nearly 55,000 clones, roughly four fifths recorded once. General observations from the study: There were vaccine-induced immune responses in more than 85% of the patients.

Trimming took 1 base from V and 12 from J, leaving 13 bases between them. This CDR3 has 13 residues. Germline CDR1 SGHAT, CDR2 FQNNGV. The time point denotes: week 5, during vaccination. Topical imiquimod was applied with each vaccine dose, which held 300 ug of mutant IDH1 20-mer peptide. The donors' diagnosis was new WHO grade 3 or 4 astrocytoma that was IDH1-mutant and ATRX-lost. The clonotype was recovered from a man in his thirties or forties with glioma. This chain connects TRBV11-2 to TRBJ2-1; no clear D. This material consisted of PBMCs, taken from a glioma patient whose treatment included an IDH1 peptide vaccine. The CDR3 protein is CASSLVQSPAQFF. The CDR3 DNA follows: TGTGCCAGCAGCTTAGTGCAGAGTCCGGCGCAGTTCTTC.